The 17 T cell receptor beta chains presented below share a single source sample, sequenced in a study of identical twins. TCRdb used MiXCR to reprocess the 5' RACE reads, holding one entry per CDR3 protein. The profile covers over 550,000 distinct CDR3 sequences, with 7.1% appearing a single time and approximately 1.5% taken by the ten largest. This sample also appeared in a second study, on yellow fever vaccine responses in identical twins.

Sequencing input: PBMCs. Every receptor here comes from a young woman in good health.

The rearrangement uses TRBV11-3 and TRBJ2-2; D gene unclear. The V end was cut by 3 bases, the J end by 2 bases, with 7 bases between. The CDR3 covers 14 residues. Germline V gives CDR1 SGHNT, CDR2 YENEEA. The CDR3 reads CASSFVSNTGELFF. The DNA of the CDR3 is TGTGCCAGCAGCTTCGTCAGTAACACCGGGGAGCTGTTTTTT.

At least ten counts were recorded for this clonotype. This sequence joins TRBV20-1 and TRBJ2-7; 9 nucleotides agree with TRBD1. The ends lost 0 bases at V and 0 bases at J; junction bases unmatched: 3. The CDR3 extends over 15 amino acids. The germline gives CDR1 DFQATT, CDR2 SNEGSKA (reference sequence). CDR3: CSARDGQGPSYEQYF. The DNA of the CDR3 is TGCAGTGCTAGAGATGGACAGGGGCCCTCCTACGAGCAGTACTTC.

This clonotype was found many times. V gene TRBV25-1 combines with J gene TRBJ2-1; D may be TRBD1 (6 bases). CDR1 and CDR2 from the germline V gene are MGHDK and SYGVNS. V shed 4 bases and J shed 6 bases, with 16 bases lying between them. This CDR3 is built from 15 residues. The CDR3 coding sequence is TGTGCCAGCAGTGCGGACAGTAGCTTGGGCAATGAGCAGTTCTTC. The encoded protein is CASSADSSLGNEQFF.

The chain has TRBV9 and TRBJ2-2; 10 bases agree with TRBD2. Trimming cost V 4 bases and J 0 bases; bases outside gene matches: 12. The CDR3 runs 19 residues. CDR1 SGDLS and CDR2 YYNGEE come from the germline V gene. The CDR3 is CASSPYLAGVRANTGELFF. CDR3 coding DNA: TGTGCCAGCAGCCCTTATCTAGCGGGGGTTCGCGCGAACACCGGGGAGCTGTTTTTT.

This clonotype was counted many times. Written as DNA, the CDR3 is TGTGCCAGCAGTTACTCAAGGGATGGAACTGAAGCTTTCTTT. Translating it yields CASSYSRDGTEAFF. The J gene is TRBJ1-1, the V gene TRBV6-5; D not certain. The ends were cut back, 0 bases at V and 5 bases at J, with 10 bases in the middle. This CDR3 spans 14 amino acids. Germline-derived CDR1 and CDR2 are MNHEY and SVGAGI.

This clonotype occurred a few times. This sequence joins TRBV5-1 and TRBJ2-3; 9 bases align to TRBD2. The junction had 6 bases not matched to a gene; V was cut back by 4 bases and J by 0 bases. CDR1 is SGHRS and CDR2 is YFSETQ in the germline V gene. The CDR3 is 16 residues long. CDR3 in DNA: TGCGCCAGCAGCCCAAAAACTAGCGGGAGCACAGATACGCAGTATTTT. The encoded protein is CASSPKTSGSTDTQYF.

This clonotype was recorded at least ten times. This chain joins TRBV7-8 and TRBJ2-1, with 8 nucleotides matching TRBD1. Germline CDR1 SGHVS, CDR2 FQNEAQ. The CDR3 consists of 16 residues. The junction had 10 bases not matched to a gene; V was cut back by 1 base and J by 8 bases. CDR3 nucleotide sequence: TGTGCCAGCAGCTTAGATATCCAGGGGGCAAAGTATGAGCAGTTCTTC. This sequence encodes CASSLDIQGAKYEQFF. Looking up the rest from reference TRBV7-8 and TRBJ2-1 gives the full variable domain: GAGVSQSPRYKVAKRGQDVALRCDPISGHVSLFWYQQALGQGPEFLTYFQNEAQLDKSGLPSDRFFAERPEGSVSTLKIQRTQQEDSAVYLCASSLDIQGAKYEQFFGPGTRLTVL.

The chain has TRBV3-1 and TRBJ2-5, with D perhaps matching TRBD2 (6 bases). CDR1 and CDR2 from the germline V gene are LGHDT and YNNKEL (reference sequence). This CDR3 has 12 residues. V lost 8 bases and J lost 4, with 11 bases in between. CDR3 protein: CASVLAGETQYF. CDR3 coding DNA: TGTGCCAGCGTACTAGCTGGAGAGACCCAGTACTTC.

There are a few counts of this clonotype. The genes are TRBV6-1 and TRBJ1-2; D is unresolved. Trimming shortened V by 2 bases and J by 7 bases, and 14 bases separated the two germline ends. The CDR3 contains 14 residues. CDR1 and CDR2 from the germline V gene are MNHNS and SASEGT. The CDR3 region is CASSERWLRGGYTF. The CDR3 region has the DNA TGTGCCAGCAGTGAAAGGTGGCTCCGGGGTGGCTACACCTTC.

This clonotype showed up just a few times. The J gene is TRBJ2-7, the V gene TRBV11-2; the D is unclear. The V end lost 8 bases, the J end lost 2 bases, and 7 bases lay between the germline ends. The CDR3 has 11 amino acids. Germline loops: CDR1 SGHAT, CDR2 FQNNGV. The CDR3 loop is CASALTYEQYF. The CDR3 DNA follows: TGTGCCAGCGCCCTGACCTACGAGCAGTACTTC.

The chain recombines TRBV20-1 with TRBJ2-1; 7 bases match TRBD2. The length of the CDR3 is 14 residues. Germline V gene data show CDR1 as DFQATT and CDR2 as SNEGSKA (reference sequence). V lost 0 bases, J lost 8 bases, and 7 bases stayed unmatched. Written as DNA, the CDR3 is TGCAGTGCTAGAGACGGGCGGGAGTTCCATGAGCAGTTCTTC. Its protein is CSARDGREFHEQFF.

This clonotype was found many times. The genes are TRBV12-3 or TRBV12-4 and TRBJ1-2; D is uncertain. V dropped 5 bases and J dropped 2 bases, with 9 bases sitting between them. The CDR3 totals 13 residues. DNA for the CDR3: TGTGCCAGCAGTAGATTCGGGAACTATGGCTACACCTTC. Translated, it gives CASSRFGNYGYTF.

Only a few counts were recorded for this clonotype. This rearrangement joins TRBV4-1 to TRBJ2-1; 13 bases map to TRBD2. This CDR3 has 15 residues. J lost 14 bases, V lost 1 base, and 8 bases had no gene match. Germline assignment: CDR1 MGHRA and CDR2 YSYEKL. Here the CDR3 DNA reads TGCGCCAGCAGCCAAGGCCTCGGACTAGCGGGAGCGGAGTTCTTC. Translated, it gives CASSQGLGLAGAEFF.

This clonotype was detected a few times. This rearrangement joins TRBV5-6 to TRBJ1-1, with D maybe TRBD1 (5 bases). The V gene lost 1 base and the J gene lost 3 bases, with 10 bases spanning the gap. The CDR3 totals 14 residues. The germline CDR1 and CDR2 sequences are SGHDT and YYEEEE. The CDR3 loop reads CASSLKGTYTEAFF. CDR3 in DNA: TGTGCCAGCAGCTTGAAGGGGACCTACACTGAAGCTTTCTTT.

Ten or more counts support this clonotype. The chain joins TRBV2 to TRBJ2-5; D possibly matches TRBD1 or TRBD2 (5 bases each). With 6 bases removed from V and 2 bases from J, the gap between germline ends came to 13 bases. The CDR3 loop spans 14 amino acids. CDR1 SNHLY and CDR2 FYNNEI come from the germline V gene. The CDR3 DNA follows: TGTGCCAGCAGCCGAACAGGAGGTCAAGAGACCCAGTACTTC. Translating it yields CASSRTGGQETQYF.

This chain connects TRBV7-9 to TRBJ2-3; D possibly corresponds to TRBD2 (6 bases). Germline CDR1 SEHNR, CDR2 FQNEAQ (reference sequence). Deletions cut 5 bases from V and 4 bases from J, with 10 bases between. CDR3 length: 13 residues. DNA of the CDR3: TGTGCCAGCAGCCACTCGGGGGCAGATACGCAGTATTTT. Translating it yields CASSHSGADTQYF.

This chain uses TRBV27 with TRBJ2-3; perhaps D is TRBD1 or TRBD2 (5 bases each). The CDR3 runs 16 residues. Germline CDR1 MNHEY, CDR2 SMNVEV (reference sequence). Deletions cut 2 bases from V and 5 bases from J, with 17 bases between. This chain's CDR3 is CASSLRDRPALDTQYF. CDR3 nucleotides: TGTGCCAGCAGTTTAAGGGACCGACCTGCCCTAGATACGCAGTATTTT.